These T cell receptor beta chains were read from a single sample in a study of Ad26.COV2.S vaccination and SARS-CoV-2 variants. Here immunoSEQ multiplex PCR was the method, and the copy in TCRdb shows in-frame clones only, minus some. Among around 450,000 clones listed, around 90% were seen once. Specimen: peripheral blood, collected in a trial of Ad26.COV2.S vaccine versus placebo. All receptors derive from a person aged 18-65 years who received the Ad26.COV2.S COVID-19 vaccine or a placebo. Both conserved end residues are part of each CDR3. The D gene is left open where the match is weak. Rows may omit the clone size; those that give it use once, few, many or a size class.

j_call,v_call,cdr3_length,d_call,clone_size,cdr3_aa,cdr3_nt
TRBJ2-1,TRBV18,15,TRBD2,-,CASSPLRGEYNEQFF,TGTGCCAGCTCACCACTGCGGGGGGAATACAATGAGCAGTTCTTC
TRBJ2-7,TRBV27,17,TRBD2,few,CASSLGSGRAVSYEQYF,TGTGCCAGCAGTTTAGGTAGCGGGAGGGCCGTAAGCTACGAGCAGTACTTC
TRBJ1-6,TRBV2,15,-,once,CASSDARRMNSPLHF,TGTGCCAGCAGTGATGCCAGACGGATGAATTCACCCCTCCACTTT
TRBJ2-3,TRBV5-4,13,TRBD2,-,CASTGTSSDTQYF,TGTGCCAGCACTGGGACTAGCTCAGATACGCAGTATTTT
TRBJ2-5,TRBV4-1,16,TRBD2,-,CASSQVLAGGQETQYF,TGCGCCAGCAGCCAGGTACTAGCGGGAGGGCAAGAGACCCAGTACTTC
TRBJ1-3,TRBV21-1,16,-,-,CASSARWADSGNTIYF,TGTGCCAGCAGCGCCCGGTGGGCGGACTCTGGAAACACCATATATTTT
TRBJ2-1,TRBV9,15,-,-,CASSPRAQPYNEQFF,TGTGCCAGCAGCCCCCGGGCACAGCCCTACAATGAGCAGTTCTTC
TRBJ1-6,TRBV18,16,TRBD1,-,CASSPIPGTGSIPLHF,TGTGCCAGCTCACCGATCCCGGGGACAGGGAGCATTCCCCTCCACTTT
TRBJ1-1,TRBV7-9,11,-,-,CGSGLDTEAFF,TGTGGGAGCGGTTTGGACACTGAAGCTTTCTTT
TRBJ1-3,TRBV9,12,-,-,CASSVAQGAIYF,TGTGCCAGCAGCGTAGCCCAGGGTGCGATATATTTT
TRBJ1-5,TRBV2,15,-,-,CASKGFGGRGQPQHF,TGTGCCAGCAAAGGGTTCGGGGGCCGGGGTCAGCCCCAGCATTTT
TRBJ2-7,TRBV10-3,14,TRBD2,-,CATAGARGDYEQYF,TGTGCCACCGCCGGGGCCCGGGGGGATTACGAGCAGTACTTC
TRBJ1-1,TRBV28,12,-,-,CATTTVNTEAFF,TGTGCCACCACCACAGTGAACACTGAAGCTTTCTTT
TRBJ1-2,TRBV5-1,13,-,-,CASSSQGSYGYTF,TGCGCCAGCAGCTCGCAGGGGAGCTATGGCTACACCTTC
TRBJ2-2,TRBV7-8,15,-,once,CASSLAQGLSGELFF,TGTGCCAGCAGCTTAGCGCAGGGTCTTTCCGGGGAGCTGTTTTTT
TRBJ2-2,TRBV5-1,17,TRBD2,-,CASSLRSGRANTGELFF,TGCGCCAGCAGCTTACGTAGCGGGAGGGCGAACACCGGGGAGCTGTTTTTT
TRBJ2-1,TRBV27,16,TRBD2,-,CASRVAGLPSYNEQFF,TGTGCCAGCAGAGTAGCGGGACTTCCTTCCTACAATGAGCAGTTCTTC
TRBJ2-7,TRBV28,14,-,-,CASTWEGATGEQYF,TGTGCCAGCACCTGGGAGGGGGCCACAGGCGAGCAGTACTTC
TRBJ1-2,TRBV20-1,15,-,-,CSASPYGDTNYGYTF,TGCAGTGCTAGTCCTTACGGGGACACTAACTATGGCTACACCTTC
TRBJ2-5,TRBV2,12,-,once,CASGEVRETQYF,TGTGCCAGCGGTGAGGTTCGTGAGACCCAGTACTTC
TRBJ2-2,TRBV2,15,TRBD2,once,CASSDGGRGTGELFF,TGTGCCAGCAGTGATGGCGGGAGGGGGACCGGGGAGCTGTTTTTT
TRBJ2-1,TRBV30,14,TRBD2,once,CAWSRTNGLASQFF,TGTGCCTGGAGTCGAACTAATGGACTAGCTTCGCAGTTCTTC
TRBJ1-5,TRBV15,14,TRBD1,-,CATSRGGDSLSQHF,TGTGCCACCAGCAGGGGGGGGGACAGTCTGTCCCAGCATTTT
TRBJ2-5,TRBV11-2,15,-,-,CASSLRTDPKETQYF,TGTGCCAGCAGCTTAAGGACAGATCCTAAAGAGACCCAGTACTTC
TRBJ2-1,TRBV18,14,TRBD2,-,CASSPSGSANEQFF,TGTGCCAGCTCACCGAGCGGGAGCGCGAATGAGCAGTTCTTC
TRBJ2-1,TRBV7-9,12,-,-,CASSLSYNEQFF,TGTGCCAGCAGCTTATCGTACAATGAGCAGTTCTTC
TRBJ2-7,TRBV5-6,16,TRBD1,-,CASSWTLRDRGLEQYF,TGTGCCAGCAGCTGGACCCTCCGGGACAGGGGGCTCGAGCAGTACTTC
TRBJ2-1,TRBV19,15,TRBD2,-,CASSNSGRASGEQFF,TGTGCCAGTAGTAATAGCGGGAGGGCCTCTGGTGAGCAGTTCTTC
TRBJ2-3,TRBV5-4,14,-,-,CASSLEVNGDTQYF,TGTGCCAGCAGCTTGGAGGTTAACGGAGATACGCAGTATTTT
TRBJ1-1,TRBV6-6,12,-,-,CASSGRVTEAFF,TGTGCCAGCAGTGGCAGGGTTACTGAAGCTTTCTTT
TRBJ1-6,TRBV10-3,15,-,-,CAISESEPLNSPLHF,TGTGCCATCAGTGAGTCGGAACCTCTAAATTCACCCCTCCACTTT
TRBJ1-2,TRBV4-1,14,-,once,CASSYGQSDYGYTF,TGCGCCAGCAGCTATGGACAGAGCGACTATGGCTACACCTTC
TRBJ1-2,TRBV7-9,14,-,-,CASSFGAGIYGYTF,TGTGCCAGCAGCTTCGGGGCAGGGATATATGGCTACACCTTC
TRBJ1-1,TRBV30,14,-,-,CAWSVRQANTEAFF,TGTGCCTGGAGTGTACGACAGGCGAACACTGAAGCTTTCTTT
TRBJ2-1,TRBV4-1,15,-,-,CASSPEGDLYNEQFF,TGCGCCAGCAGCCCAGAAGGGGACCTCTACAATGAGCAGTTCTTC
TRBJ1-2,TRBV2,14,-,-,CASSDGVVGYGYTF,TGTGCCAGCAGTGACGGGGTCGTCGGCTATGGCTACACCTTC
TRBJ2-5,TRBV4-3,14,-,-,CASSQDQAQGTQYF,TGCGCCAGCAGCCAAGATCAAGCCCAGGGGACCCAGTACTTC
TRBJ2-7,TRBV30,14,-,-,CAWKRFGLDYEQYF,TGTGCCTGGAAAAGGTTTGGGCTGGATTACGAGCAGTACTTC
TRBJ2-1,TRBV9,15,-,few,CASSVGSAYYNEQFF,TGTGCCAGCAGCGTCGGGAGCGCCTACTACAATGAGCAGTTCTTC
TRBJ2-4,TRBV3-1/TRBV3-2,15,TRBD1,-,CASSQEGQGQNIQYF,TGTGCCAGCAGCCAAGAGGGACAGGGGCAAAACATTCAGTACTTC
TRBJ2-1,TRBV11-2,16,TRBD2,-,CASSLDTGLAGNEQFF,TGTGCCAGCAGCTTAGATACGGGACTAGCGGGAAATGAGCAGTTCTTC
TRBJ2-7,TRBV23-1,14,-,-,CASSQAKQRYEQYF,TGCGCCAGCAGTCAGGCCAAGCAACGCTACGAGCAGTACTTC
TRBJ2-1,TRBV4-2,16,TRBD2,-,CASSLTAGLVRNEQFF,TGTGCCAGCAGCCTGACAGCGGGGCTTGTTAGGAATGAGCAGTTCTTC
TRBJ1-4,TRBV10-3,13,-,few,CATTQERNEKLFF,TGTGCCACCACCCAGGAGCGAAATGAAAAACTGTTTTTT
TRBJ2-3,TRBV24-1,13,TRBD1,-,CATSEGTEDTQYF,TGTGCCACCAGTGAGGGGACAGAAGATACGCAGTATTTT
TRBJ1-5,TRBV19,14,-,-,CASSSYTGNQPQHF,TGTGCCAGTAGTTCATACACTGGCAATCAGCCCCAGCATTTT
TRBJ2-5,TRBV6-7,16,TRBD1,-,CASSSRDRGSQETQYF,TGTGCCAGCAGTTCCCGGGACAGGGGGTCCCAAGAGACCCAGTACTTC
TRBJ1-4,TRBV28,13,-,-,CASSRDMDEKLFF,TGTGCCAGCAGTAGGGATATGGATGAAAAACTGTTTTTT
TRBJ2-3,TRBV3-1/TRBV3-2,15,-,once,CASSQGPVQADTQYF,TGTGCCAGCAGCCAAGGGCCAGTACAAGCAGATACGCAGTATTTT
TRBJ2-7,TRBV24-1,15,-,-,CATSDSNQGTYEQYF,TGTGCCACCAGTGATTCCAACCAGGGTACCTACGAGCAGTACTTC